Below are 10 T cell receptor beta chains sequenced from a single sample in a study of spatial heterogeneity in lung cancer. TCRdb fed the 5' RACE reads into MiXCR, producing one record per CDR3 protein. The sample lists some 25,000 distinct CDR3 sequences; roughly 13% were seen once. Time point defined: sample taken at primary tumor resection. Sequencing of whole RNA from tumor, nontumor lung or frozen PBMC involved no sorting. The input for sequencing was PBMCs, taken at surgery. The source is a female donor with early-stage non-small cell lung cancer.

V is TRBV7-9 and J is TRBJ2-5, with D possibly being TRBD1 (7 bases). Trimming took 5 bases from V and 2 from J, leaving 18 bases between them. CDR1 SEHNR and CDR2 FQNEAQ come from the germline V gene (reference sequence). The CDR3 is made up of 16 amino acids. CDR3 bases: TGTGCCAGCAGCCAGGGGGGACCCATAGCACAAGAGACCCAGTACTTC. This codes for CASSQGGPIAQETQYF. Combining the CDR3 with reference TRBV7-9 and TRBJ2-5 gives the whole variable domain DTGVSQNPRHKITKRGQNVTFRCDPISEHNRLYWYRQTLGQGPEFLTYFQNEAQLEKSRLLSDRFSAERPKGSFSTLEIQRTEQGDSAMYLCASSQGGPIAQETQYFGPGTRLLVL.

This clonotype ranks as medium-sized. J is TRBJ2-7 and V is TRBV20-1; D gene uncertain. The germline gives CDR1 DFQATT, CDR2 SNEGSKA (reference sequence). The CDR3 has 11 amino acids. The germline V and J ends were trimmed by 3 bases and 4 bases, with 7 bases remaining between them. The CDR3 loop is CSASRWYEQYV. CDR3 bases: TGCAGTGCTAGCAGGTGGTACGAGCAGTACGTC.

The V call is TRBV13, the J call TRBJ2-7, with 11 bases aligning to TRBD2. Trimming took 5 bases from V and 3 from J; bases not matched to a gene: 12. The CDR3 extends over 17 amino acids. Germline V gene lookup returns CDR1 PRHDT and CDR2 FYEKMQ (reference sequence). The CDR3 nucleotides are TGTGCCAGCAGCACCCGGGGTAGCGGGAGGGCTAACTACGAGCAGTACTTC. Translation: CASSTRGSGRANYEQYF.

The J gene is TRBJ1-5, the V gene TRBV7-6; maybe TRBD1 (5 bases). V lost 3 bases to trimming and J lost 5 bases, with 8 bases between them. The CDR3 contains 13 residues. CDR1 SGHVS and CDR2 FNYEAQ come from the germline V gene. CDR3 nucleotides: TGTGCCAGCAGCTTGGCGGGGGATCAGCCCCAGCATTTT. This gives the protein CASSLAGDQPQHF.

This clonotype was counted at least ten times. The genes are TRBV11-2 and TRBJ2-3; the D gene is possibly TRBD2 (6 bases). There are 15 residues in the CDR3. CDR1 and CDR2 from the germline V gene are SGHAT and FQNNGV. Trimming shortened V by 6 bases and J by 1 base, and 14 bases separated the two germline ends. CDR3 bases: TGTGCCAGCAGGTCAAGCGGGTTCGGCACAGATACGCAGTATTTT. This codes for CASRSSGFGTDTQYF.

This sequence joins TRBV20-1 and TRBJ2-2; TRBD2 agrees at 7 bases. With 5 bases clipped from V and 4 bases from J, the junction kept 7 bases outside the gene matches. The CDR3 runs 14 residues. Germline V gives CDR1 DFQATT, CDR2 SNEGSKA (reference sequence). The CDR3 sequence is CSAESGEFTGELFF. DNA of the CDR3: TGCAGTGCTGAGAGCGGGGAGTTCACCGGGGAGCTGTTTTTT.

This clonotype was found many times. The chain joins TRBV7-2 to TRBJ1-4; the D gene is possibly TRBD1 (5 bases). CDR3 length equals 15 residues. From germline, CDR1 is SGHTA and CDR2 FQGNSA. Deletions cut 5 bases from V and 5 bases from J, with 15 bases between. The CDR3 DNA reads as TGTGCCAGCAGCCTACACGGGGACCTAAATGAAAAACTGTTTTTT. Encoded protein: CASSLHGDLNEKLFF.

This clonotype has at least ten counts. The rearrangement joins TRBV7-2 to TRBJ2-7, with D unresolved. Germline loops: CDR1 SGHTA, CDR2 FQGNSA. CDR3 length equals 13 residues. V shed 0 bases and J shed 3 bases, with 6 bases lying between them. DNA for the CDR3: TGTGCCAGCAGCTTAGCGCTTAACTACGAGCAGTACTTC. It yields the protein CASSLALNYEQYF.

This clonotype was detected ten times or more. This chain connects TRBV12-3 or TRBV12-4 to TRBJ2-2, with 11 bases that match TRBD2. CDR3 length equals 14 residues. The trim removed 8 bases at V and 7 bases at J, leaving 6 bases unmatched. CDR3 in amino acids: CASGTSGLDGELFF. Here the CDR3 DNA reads TGTGCCAGCGGGACTAGCGGCCTCGACGGGGAGCTGTTTTTT.

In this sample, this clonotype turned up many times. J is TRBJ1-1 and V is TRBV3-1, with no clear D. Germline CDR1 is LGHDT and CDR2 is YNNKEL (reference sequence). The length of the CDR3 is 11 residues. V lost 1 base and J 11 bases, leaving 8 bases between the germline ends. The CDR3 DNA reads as TGTGCCAGCAGCCAAGCCCACCGGGCTTTCTTT. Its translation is CASSQAHRAFF.